The clone carrying this TCR beta chain showed up just a few times. The data stem from a study of blood T cell repertoires in COVID-19. Study information: PBMCs, B-cell-depleted T cells, or T cells were the source of the cDNA or gDNA that made up the material.

There are 17 residues in the CDR3. Germline CDR1 is MNHEY and CDR2 is SVGEGT. V shed 4 bases, J shed 0 bases, and the junction held 4 bases outside the gene matches. Per the original methods: Reference gene primer amplification yielded estimated nucleated cell counts. The table came from immunoSEQ multiplex PCR; TCRdb's copy has only in-frame clones and leaves some out. The D gene and trimming were derived from the DNA, and the V and J assignments and clone size from that table. The sample lists tens of thousands of clones, 75% to 90% seen once, with 5.8% in the top ten. The source material was peripheral blood. The chain uses TRBV6-2 or TRBV6-3 and TRBJ1-6; TRBD1 matches 9 bases. The receptor comes from a man in his 60s with active or convalescent COVID-19. CDR3 amino acids: CASSSGQGSSYNSPLHF. The CDR3 DNA is TGTGCCAGCAGTTCCGGACAGGGGAGCTCCTATAATTCACCCCTCCACTTT.